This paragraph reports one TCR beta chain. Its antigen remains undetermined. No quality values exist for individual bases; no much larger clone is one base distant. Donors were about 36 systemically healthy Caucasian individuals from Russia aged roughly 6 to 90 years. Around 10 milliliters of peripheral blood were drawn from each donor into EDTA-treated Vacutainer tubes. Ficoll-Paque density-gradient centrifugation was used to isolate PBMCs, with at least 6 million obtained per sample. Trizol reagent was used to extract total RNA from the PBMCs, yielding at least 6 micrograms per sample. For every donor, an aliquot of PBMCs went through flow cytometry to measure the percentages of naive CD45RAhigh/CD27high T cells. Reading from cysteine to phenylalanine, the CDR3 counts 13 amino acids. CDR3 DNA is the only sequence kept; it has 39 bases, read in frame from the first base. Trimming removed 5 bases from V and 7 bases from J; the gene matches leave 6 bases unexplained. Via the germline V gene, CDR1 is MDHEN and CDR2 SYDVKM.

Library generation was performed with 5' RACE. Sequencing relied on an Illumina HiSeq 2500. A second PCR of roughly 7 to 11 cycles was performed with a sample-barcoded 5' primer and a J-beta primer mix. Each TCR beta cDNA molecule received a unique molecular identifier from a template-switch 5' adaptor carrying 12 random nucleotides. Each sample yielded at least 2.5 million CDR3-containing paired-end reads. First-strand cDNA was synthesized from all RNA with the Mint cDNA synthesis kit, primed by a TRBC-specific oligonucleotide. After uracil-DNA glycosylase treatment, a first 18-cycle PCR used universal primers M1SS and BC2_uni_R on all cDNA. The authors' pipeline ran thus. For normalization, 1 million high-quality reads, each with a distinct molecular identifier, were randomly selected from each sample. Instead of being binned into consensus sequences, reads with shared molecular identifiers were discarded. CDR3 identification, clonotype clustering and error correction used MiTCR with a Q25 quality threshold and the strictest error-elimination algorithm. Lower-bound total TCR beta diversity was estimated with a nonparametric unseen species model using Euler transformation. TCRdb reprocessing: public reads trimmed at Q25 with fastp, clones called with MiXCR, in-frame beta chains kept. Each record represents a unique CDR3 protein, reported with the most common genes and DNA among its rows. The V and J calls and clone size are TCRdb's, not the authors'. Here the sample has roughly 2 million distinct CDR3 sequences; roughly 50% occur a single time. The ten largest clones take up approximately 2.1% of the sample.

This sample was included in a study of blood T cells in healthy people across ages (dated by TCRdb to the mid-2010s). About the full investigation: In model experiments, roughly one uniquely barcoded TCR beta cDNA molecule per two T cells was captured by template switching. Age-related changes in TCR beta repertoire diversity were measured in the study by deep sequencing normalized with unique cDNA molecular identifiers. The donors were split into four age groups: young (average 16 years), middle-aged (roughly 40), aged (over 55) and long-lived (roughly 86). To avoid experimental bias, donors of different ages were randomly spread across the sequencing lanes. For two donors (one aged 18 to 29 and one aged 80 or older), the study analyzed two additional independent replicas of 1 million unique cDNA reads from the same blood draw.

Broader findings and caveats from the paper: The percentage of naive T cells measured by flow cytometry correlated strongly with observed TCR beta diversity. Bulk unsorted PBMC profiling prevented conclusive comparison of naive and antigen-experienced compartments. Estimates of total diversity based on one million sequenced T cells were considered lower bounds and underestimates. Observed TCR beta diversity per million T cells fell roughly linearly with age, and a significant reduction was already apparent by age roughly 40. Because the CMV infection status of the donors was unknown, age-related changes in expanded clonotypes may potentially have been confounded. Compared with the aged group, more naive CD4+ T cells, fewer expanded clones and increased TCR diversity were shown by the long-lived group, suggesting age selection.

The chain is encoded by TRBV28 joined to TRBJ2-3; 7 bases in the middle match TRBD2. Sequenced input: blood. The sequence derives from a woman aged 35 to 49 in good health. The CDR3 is CASSRRGRNTQYF. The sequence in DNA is TGTGCCAGCAGTAGGCGGGGGAGGAATACGCAGTATTTT.